The 13 T cell receptor beta chains in this list originate from one sample, sequenced in a study of T cell responses to AZD1222 COVID-19 vaccine. Assay: immunoSEQ multiplex PCR; the TCRdb copy retains only in-frame clones and omits some. The sample has around 94,000 clones; about 85% are singletons. Sequencing was performed on peripheral blood, taken 28 days after the second AZD1222 dose. Every receptor here comes from an adult who received the AZD1222 COVID-19 vaccine.

This chain uses TRBV27 with TRBJ1-6, with TRBD1 matching over 11 bases. This CDR3 region has 17 residues. The J segment lost 2 bases and the V segment lost 5 bases, leaving 5 bases of the junction unmatched. Germline V gene data show CDR1 as MNHEY and CDR2 as SMNVEV (reference sequence). The CDR3 sequence: CASSPGTGGPYNSPLHF. In DNA form, the CDR3 reads TGTGCCAGCAGTCCCGGGACAGGGGGACCCTATAATTCACCCCTCCACTTT.

This chain uses TRBV29-1 with TRBJ2-3; TRBD2 matches 8 bases. V lost 7 bases to trimming and J lost 0 bases; unmatched junction nucleotides: 3. The length of the CDR3 is 13 residues. Germline V gives CDR1 SQVTM, CDR2 ANQGSEA. In DNA, the CDR3 is TGCAGCGCATCTAGCGGGAGCACAGATACGCAGTATTTT. This gives the protein CSASSGSTDTQYF.

The J gene is TRBJ2-3, the V gene TRBV2; D is possibly TRBD2 (5 bases). Per the germline V gene, CDR1 is SNHLY and CDR2 is FYNNEI. The CDR3 contains 19 residues. V gave up 0 bases and J gave up 2 bases, with 21 bases separating them. The CDR3 sequence is CASSEALGLDPLATDTQYF. CDR3 nucleotide sequence: TGTGCCAGCAGTGAAGCGCTTGGGTTGGATCCGCTAGCCACAGATACGCAGTATTTT.

V usage is TRBV5-1 and J usage is TRBJ2-3, with D perhaps being TRBD1 or TRBD2 (6 bases each). V was pared by 2 bases and J by 6 bases, with 13 bases between. The germline CDR1 and CDR2 sequences are SGHRS and YFSETQ. The CDR3 is made up of 14 amino acids. The CDR3: CASSFQRGGDTQYF. The CDR3 DNA reads as TGCGCCAGCAGCTTCCAACGAGGGGGGGATACGCAGTATTTT.

CDR3: CATLASLARSDTQYF. The CDR3 DNA reads as TGTGCCACCCTGGCTTCGCTAGCGCGTTCAGATACGCAGTATTTT. The chain carries TRBV15 and TRBJ2-3; perhaps TRBD2 as D (6 bases). Trimming took 8 bases from V and 4 from J, leaving 19 bases between them. This CDR3 is 15 amino acids long. Germline-derived CDR1 and CDR2 are LNHNV and YYDKDF (reference sequence).

V gene TRBV5-4 combines with J gene TRBJ2-1, with D unresolved. This CDR3 has 14 residues. Trimming cost V 0 bases and J 9 bases, with 13 bases left between them. Germline CDR1 reads SGHNT; CDR2 reads YYREEE (reference sequence). The CDR3 sequence: CASSLEASWGEQFF. The CDR3 nucleotides read TGTGCCAGCAGCTTGGAGGCTAGTTGGGGTGAGCAGTTCTTC.

The chain links TRBV9 to TRBJ2-7, with 9 bases lining up with TRBD2. Losses at the gene ends were 1 base for V and 2 bases for J; bases not matched to a gene: 10. CDR3 length: 17 amino acids. CDR1 is SGDLS and CDR2 is YYNGEE in the germline V gene. CDR3 nucleotides: TGTGCCAGCAGCGTACCTCCAGGACTAGCGTATCCCTACGAGCAGTACTTC. Translation: CASSVPPGLAYPYEQYF.

A single count supports this clone. The rearrangement uses TRBV10-1 and TRBJ2-7; D ambiguous. The CDR3 is made up of 13 amino acids. V lost 10 bases and J 3 bases, leaving 16 bases between the germline ends. Germline V lookup: CDR1 WNHNN, CDR2 SYGVQD (reference sequence). The CDR3 DNA sequence: TGCGCCACCTCGGAAGGGCACCTCTACGAGCAGTACTTC. Its protein is CATSEGHLYEQYF.

The rearrangement uses TRBV20-1 and TRBJ1-2; D unclear. Germline lookup yields CDR1 DFQATT and CDR2 SNEGSKA (reference sequence). This CDR3 region has 9 residues. Trimming cost V 4 bases and J 8 bases, with 5 bases left between them. The CDR3 region has the DNA TGCAGTGCTAATGACGGCTACACCTTC. Protein product: CSANDGYTF.

CDR3 coding DNA: TGTGCCAGCAGTCCCCTAGCGGGAGTATATGAGCAGTTCTTC. The encoded protein is CASSPLAGVYEQFF. V usage is TRBV28 and J usage is TRBJ2-1; 10 positions agree with TRBD2. The CDR3 has 14 residues. CDR1 and CDR2 from the germline V gene are MDHEN and SYDVKM. J was trimmed by 8 bases and V by 5 bases; bases with no gene match: 6.

The chain links TRBV27 to TRBJ1-1; 7 bases match TRBD1. Germline trimming cut 6 bases from V and 7 bases from J; bases unmatched to any gene: 14. The germline CDR1 and CDR2 sequences are MNHEY and SMNVEV (reference sequence). CDR3 length equals 15 residues. The CDR3 reads CASRVTGTVGYEAFF. The CDR3, as DNA: TGTGCCAGCAGAGTTACCGGGACAGTCGGTTATGAAGCTTTCTTT.

CDR3 sequence (DNA): TGTGCCAGCAGCGCAGGGGTGCAGTACTTC. Translating it yields CASSAGVQYF. This chain joins TRBV11-2 and TRBJ2-7; a weak D match, TRBD1 (6 bases). V gave up 5 bases and J gave up 9 bases, with 8 bases separating them. In germline, CDR1 is SGHAT, CDR2 FQNNGV. The CDR3 sequence is 10 residues long.

The V call is TRBV7-2, the J call TRBJ2-5, with 7 bases identical to TRBD1. The CDR3 extends over 12 amino acids. CDR1 and CDR2 (germline): SGHTA, FQGNSA. J lost 8 bases, V lost 1 base, and 1 base had no gene match. CDR3 nucleotide sequence: TGTGCCAGCAGCTTAGACAGGGGTACCCAGTACTTC. Protein: CASSLDRGTQYF. Using reference TRBV7-2 and TRBJ2-5 for the parts outside the CDR3, the full variable domain is GAGVSQSPSNKVTEKGKDVELRCDPISGHTALYWYRQSLGQGLEFLIYFQGNSAPDKSGLPSDRFSAERTGGSVSTLTIQRTQQEDSAVYLCASSLDRGTQYFGPGTRLLVL.